The 20 T cell receptor beta chains in this list originate from one sample, sequenced in a study of blood T cell repertoires in COVID-19. Generated by immunoSEQ multiplex PCR, the TCRdb table keeps only in-frame clones and is missing some. This table has around 270,000 clones, roughly 89% appearing once. Sample: peripheral blood. All receptors come from a man aged 35 to 55 with acute or convalescent COVID-19.

This chain joins TRBV7-9 and TRBJ2-3; TRBD1 aligns across 8 bases. Per germline, CDR1 SEHNR and CDR2 FQNEAQ (reference sequence). V was pared by 5 bases and J by 0 bases, with 7 bases of the junction left unmatched. The CDR3 is made up of 16 amino acids. The CDR3 bases are TGTGCCAGCAGCCTCCTGACAGGGGCTAGCACAGATACGCAGTATTTT. It translates to CASSLLTGASTDTQYF.

This chain uses TRBV5-1 with TRBJ1-2, with 8 positions matching TRBD1. The V gene's germline CDR1 is SGHRS and CDR2 YFSETQ. The CDR3 covers 15 residues. Trimming took 2 bases from V and 2 from J; bases not matched to a gene: 5. The CDR3 region is CASSFWTGQNYGYTF. The CDR3 coding sequence is TGCGCCAGCAGCTTTTGGACAGGGCAAAACTATGGCTACACCTTC.

V usage is TRBV5-4 and J usage is TRBJ2-1; 9 bases match TRBD1. The CDR3 sequence is 15 residues long. Germline loops: CDR1 SGHNT, CDR2 YYREEE (reference sequence). The V segment lost 5 bases and the J segment 5 bases; nucleotides outside the gene matches: 8. The DNA for the CDR3 is TGTGCCAGCAGAAAAGGGACAGGGACGAACAATGAGCAGTTCTTC. This translates into CASRKGTGTNNEQFF.

Concerning this clone itself: The same CDR3 also results from other DNA sequences found in this sample. The chain has TRBV3-1 (or the pseudogene TRBV3-2) and TRBJ1-1; no reliable D call. CDR1 is LGHDT and CDR2 is YNNKEL in the germline V gene (reference sequence). The CDR3 loop spans 13 amino acids. The V gene lost 3 bases and the J gene lost 1 base, with 6 bases spanning the gap. In DNA, the CDR3 is TGTGCCAGCAGCCAGTCCGGGAACACTGAAGCTTTCTTT. It encodes CASSQSGNTEAFF.

The chain uses TRBV20-1 and TRBJ2-7, with TRBD1 as a possible D gene (5 bases). The CDR3 covers 15 residues. Germline V gene data show CDR1 as DFQATT and CDR2 as SNEGSKA (reference sequence). Between the trimmed V and J ends, which lost 3 bases and 6 bases, there was a span of 21 bases. The CDR3: CSASLFTGSMGEQYF. The CDR3 DNA reads TGCAGTGCTAGTTTATTCACAGGATCTATGGGCGAGCAGTACTTC.

The chain combines TRBV11-2 with TRBJ2-7; 7 bases agree with TRBD2. V lost 2 bases and J lost 0; bases outside the gene matches: 7. The CDR3 length is 16 residues. The germline V gene has CDR1 SGHAT and CDR2 FQNNGV. CDR3 sequence: CASSLMGGSLSYEQYF. The CDR3 bases are TGTGCCAGCAGCTTAATGGGAGGGTCCCTCTCCTACGAGCAGTACTTC.

This chain connects TRBV6-5 to TRBJ1-4; the D gene is possibly TRBD1 (5 bases). V was shortened by 7 bases and J by 8 bases, with 20 bases between the two germline ends. The germline gives CDR1 MNHEY, CDR2 SVGAGI. CDR3 length: 15 amino acids. As DNA, the CDR3 is TGTGCCAGCATCTTACTTCAGGGATTGCACGAAAAACTGTTTTTT. Translating gives CASILLQGLHEKLFF.

This chain uses TRBV7-8 with TRBJ1-5; TRBD1 matches 7 bases. The J segment lost 3 bases and the V segment lost 11 bases, leaving 13 bases of the junction unmatched. This CDR3 is 15 amino acids long. From germline, CDR1 is SGHVS and CDR2 FQNEAQ. The CDR3 DNA reads TGTGCCGGACCACAGGGGTGCCCGATCAATCAGCCCCAGCATTTT. It encodes CAGPQGCPINQPQHF.

This sequence joins TRBV6-1 and TRBJ1-6; a weak D match, TRBD1 (5 bases). Germline CDR1 reads MNHNS; CDR2 reads SASEGT. V was pared by 2 bases and J by 7 bases, with 9 bases between. The CDR3 consists of 14 residues. In DNA form, the CDR3 reads TGTGCCAGCAGTGAACGGGCAGGGAATTCACCCCTCCACTTT. Translated, it gives CASSERAGNSPLHF.

The gene calls are TRBV5-4 and TRBJ2-3; the D gene is possibly TRBD2 (5 bases). The germline CDR1 and CDR2 sequences are SGHNT and YYREEE (reference sequence). With 3 bases removed from V and 2 bases from J, the gap between germline ends came to 10 bases. The CDR3 is 14 amino acids. The CDR3, as DNA: TGTGCCAGCAGCTCTGGACTGTACACAGATACGCAGTATTTT. Translation gives CASSSGLYTDTQYF.

The chain employs TRBV28 and TRBJ1-5; D uncertain. Deletions cut 8 bases from V and 7 bases from J, with 12 bases between. CDR1 is MDHEN, CDR2 SYDVKM, per germline. There are 12 residues in the CDR3. CDR3 sequence reads: CASRGLGQPQHF. The CDR3 DNA is TGTGCCAGCCGGGGTTTAGGGCAGCCCCAGCATTTT. Full variable domain (outside the CDR3, taken from reference TRBV28 and TRBJ1-5): DVKVTQSSRYLVKRTGEKVFLECVQDMDHENMFWYRQDPGLGLRLIYFSYDVKMKEKGDIPEGYSVSREKKERFSLILESASTNQTSMYLCASRGLGQPQHFGDGTRLSIL.

The CDR3 DNA follows: TGCGCCAGCAGGACAGACCCTAATTCACCCCTCCACTTT. It yields the protein CASRTDPNSPLHF. The chain carries TRBV5-1 and TRBJ1-6, with a tentative D call TRBD1 (5 bases). V lost 5 bases and J 6 bases, leaving 9 bases between the germline ends. The germline gives CDR1 SGHRS, CDR2 YFSETQ. CDR3 length equals 13 residues.

Only one count was recorded for this clone. The chain couples TRBV6-5 to TRBJ2-2, with 7 bases identical to TRBD1. The CDR3 totals 15 residues. Germline trimming cut 8 bases from V and 4 bases from J; bases unmatched to any gene: 10. CDR1 and CDR2 (germline): MNHEY, SVGAGI. CDR3 DNA sequence: TGTGCCAGCCGGATGGGGGCAGGGGGCACCGGGGAGCTGTTTTTT. This codes for CASRMGAGGTGELFF.

V and J are TRBV5-6 and TRBJ1-3; maybe TRBD1 (6 bases). CDR3 length equals 14 residues. Trimming took off 1 base at V and 2 bases at J, with 7 bases between the two ends. Germline V gives CDR1 SGHDT, CDR2 YYEEEE. The CDR3 loop is CASSLRGTGNTIYF. As DNA, the CDR3 is TGTGCCAGCAGCTTGAGGGGGACTGGAAACACCATATATTTT.

The chain couples TRBV18 to TRBJ2-3; tentative D call: TRBD1 (5 bases). The V end lost 6 bases, the J end lost 4 bases, and 17 bases lay between the germline ends. The CDR3 is made up of 15 amino acids. Germline loops: CDR1 KGHSH, CDR2 LQKENI. The CDR3 loop reads CASSPPRGVSDTQYF. DNA for the CDR3: TGTGCCAGCTCGCCCCCAAGGGGCGTCTCAGATACGCAGTATTTT.

The sample holds one count of this clone. The chain is built from TRBV6-1 and TRBJ2-3; 9 bases are a match to TRBD2. CDR3 length: 16 amino acids. The J segment lost 5 bases and the V segment lost 1 base, leaving 7 bases of the junction unmatched. Germline CDR1 is MNHNS and CDR2 is SASEGT. CDR3 DNA sequence: TGTGCCAGCAGTGAAGTGGGTAGCGGGGGACGAGATACGCAGTATTTT. Protein: CASSEVGSGGRDTQYF.

This chain connects TRBV6-5 to TRBJ1-1; 7 nucleotides agree with TRBD1. J gave up 5 bases and V 4 bases, and 7 bases lay outside the gene matches. In germline, CDR1 is MNHEY, CDR2 SVGAGI. The CDR3 is 14 amino acids. The CDR3 nucleotides read TGTGCCAGCAGTTGGGGGACAGTTGGGACTGAAGCTTTCTTT. Its protein is CASSWGTVGTEAFF.

The V gene is TRBV3-1 (or the pseudogene TRBV3-2), the J gene TRBJ1-5; D remains ambiguous. Germline CDR1 reads LGHDT; CDR2 reads YNNKEL (reference sequence). Trimming cost V 2 bases and J 0 bases, with 8 bases left between them. The CDR3 consists of 15 residues. CDR3 sequence (DNA): TGTGCCAGCAGCCAATGGCTCGATAGCAATCAGCCCCAGCATTTT. Translation gives CASSQWLDSNQPQHF.

A single count supports this clone. The chain couples TRBV6-5 to TRBJ1-5; no firm D call. Germline CDR1 and CDR2: MNHEY and SVGAGI. The CDR3 totals 13 residues. Trimming pared 2 bases from V and 3 bases from J, leaving 5 bases between. Written as DNA, the CDR3 is TGTGCCAGCAGTTACACTCACAATCAGCCCCAGCATTTT. This sequence encodes CASSYTHNQPQHF.

V usage is TRBV5-1 and J usage is TRBJ1-2; possibly TRBD1 for D (6 bases). The CDR3 runs 19 residues. Germline V CDR1 and CDR2: SGHRS, YFSETQ. Trimming removed 1 base at V and 3 bases at J, with 25 bases between. This CDR3 is CASSLFPSGGRPGHYGYTF. The CDR3 bases are TGCGCCAGCAGCTTGTTCCCGTCCGGGGGGCGGCCCGGCCACTATGGCTACACCTTC.